This TCR beta chain was profiled in a study of blood T cell repertoires in COVID-19. Generated by immunoSEQ multiplex PCR, the TCRdb table keeps only in-frame clones and is missing some. The data contain 230,000 or so clones, around 84% of them singletons. The source of this sequence is a middle-aged woman who had recovered from COVID-19. The sequencing sample was made of peripheral blood.

DNA of the CDR3: TGTGCCAGTAGTATTAGAACAGGGGTTGGCTACACCTTC. It encodes CASSIRTGVGYTF. V is TRBV19 and J is TRBJ1-2; 7 bases match TRBD1. V dropped 3 bases and J dropped 7; count of bases not matched to a gene: 5. Per the germline V gene, CDR1 is LNHDA and CDR2 is SQIVND (reference sequence). The CDR3 loop spans 13 amino acids.